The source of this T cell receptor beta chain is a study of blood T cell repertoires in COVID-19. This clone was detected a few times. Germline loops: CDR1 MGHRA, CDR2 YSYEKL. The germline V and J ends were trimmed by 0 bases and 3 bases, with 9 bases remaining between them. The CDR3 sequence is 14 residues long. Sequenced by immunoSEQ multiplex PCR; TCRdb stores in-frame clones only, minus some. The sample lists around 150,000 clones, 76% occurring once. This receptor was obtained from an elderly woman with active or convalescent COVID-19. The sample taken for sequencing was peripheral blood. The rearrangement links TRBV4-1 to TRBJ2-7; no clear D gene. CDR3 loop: CASSQESGSYEQYF. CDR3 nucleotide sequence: TGCGCCAGCAGCCAAGAATCAGGAAGCTACGAGCAGTACTTC.